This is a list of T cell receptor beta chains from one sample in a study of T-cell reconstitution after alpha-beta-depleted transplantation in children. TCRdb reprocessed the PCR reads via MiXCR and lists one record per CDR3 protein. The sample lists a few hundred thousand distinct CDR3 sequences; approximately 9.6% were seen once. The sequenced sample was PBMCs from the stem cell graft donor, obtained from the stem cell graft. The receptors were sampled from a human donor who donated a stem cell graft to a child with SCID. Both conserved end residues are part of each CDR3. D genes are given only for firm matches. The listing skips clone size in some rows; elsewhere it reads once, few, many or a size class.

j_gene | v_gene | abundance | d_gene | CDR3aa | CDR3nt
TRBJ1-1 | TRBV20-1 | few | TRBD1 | CSARQGAVSTEAFF | TGCAGTGCTAGGCAGGGGGCAGTTAGTACTGAAGCTTTCTTT
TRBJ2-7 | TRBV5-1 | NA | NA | CASSTGTVREQYF | TGCGCCAGCAGCACCGGGACTGTCCGCGAGCAGTACTTC
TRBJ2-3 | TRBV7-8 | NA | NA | CASSLRDPLADTQYF | TGTGCCAGCAGCTTACGGGACCCACTCGCAGATACGCAGTATTTT
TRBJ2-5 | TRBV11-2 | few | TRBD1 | CASRRDRVRETQYF | TGTGCCAGCAGAAGGGACAGGGTCCGGGAGACCCAGTACTTC
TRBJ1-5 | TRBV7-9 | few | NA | CASSLTAQPQHF | TGTGCCAGCAGCTTAACGGCTCAGCCCCAGCATTTT
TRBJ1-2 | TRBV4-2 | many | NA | CASSQQDYYGYTF | TGTGCCAGCAGCCAACAGGACTACTATGGCTACACCTTC
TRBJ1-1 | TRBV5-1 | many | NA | CASHVGAGTEAFF | TGCGCCAGCCATGTGGGTGCGGGCACTGAAGCTTTCTTT
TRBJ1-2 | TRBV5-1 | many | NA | CASSLAGSSYGYTF | TGCGCCAGCAGCTTGGCAGGGAGCAGCTATGGCTACACCTTC
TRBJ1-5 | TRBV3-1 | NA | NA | CASSTTGPEPQHF | TGTGCCAGCAGCACGACAGGTCCTGAGCCCCAGCATTTT
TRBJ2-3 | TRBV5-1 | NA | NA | CASSLYSPRDSGTDTQYF | TGCGCCAGCAGCTTGTATTCCCCGCGGGACAGCGGCACAGATACGCAGTATTTT
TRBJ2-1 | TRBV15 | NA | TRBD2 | CATSRELAGAGEQFF | TGTGCCACCAGCAGAGAACTAGCGGGCGCCGGTGAGCAGTTCTTC
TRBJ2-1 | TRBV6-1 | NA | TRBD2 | CASSGTSGGAYNEQFF | TGTGCCAGCAGTGGGACTAGCGGGGGGGCGTACAATGAGCAGTTCTTC
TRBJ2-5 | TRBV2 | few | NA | CANARVGKETQYF | TGTGCCAACGCCCGGGTAGGGAAGGAGACCCAGTACTTC
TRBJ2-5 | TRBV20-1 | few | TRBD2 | CSAASGGLQETQYF | TGCAGTGCAGCTAGCGGGGGTCTCCAAGAGACCCAGTACTTC
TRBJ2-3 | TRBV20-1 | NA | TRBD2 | CSAGSVVAGVWDTQYF | TGCAGTGCTGGTTCGGTAGTTGCGGGGGTCTGGGATACGCAGTATTTT
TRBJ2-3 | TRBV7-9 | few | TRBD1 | CASSGTGRTDTQYF | TGTGCCAGCAGCGGGACAGGGCGGACAGATACGCAGTATTTT
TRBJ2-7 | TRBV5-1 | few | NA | CASGNDGLSEQYF | TGCGCCAGCGGCAACGACGGACTTTCCGAGCAGTACTTC
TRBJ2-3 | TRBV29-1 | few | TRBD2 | CSVVWLAGGSSTDTQYF | TGCAGCGTTGTTTGGCTAGCGGGGGGCTCTAGCACAGATACGCAGTATTTT
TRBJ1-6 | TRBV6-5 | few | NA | CASSYSRLGNNSPLHF | TGTGCCAGCAGTTACTCACGCTTAGGGAATAATTCACCCCTCCACTTT
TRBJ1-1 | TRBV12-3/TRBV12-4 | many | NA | CASRPPGINTEAFF | TGTGCCAGCAGGCCTCCAGGGATTAACACTGAAGCTTTCTTT
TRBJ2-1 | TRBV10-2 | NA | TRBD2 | CATGTSGGASEQFF | TGCGCCACCGGAACTAGCGGGGGGGCAAGTGAGCAGTTCTTC
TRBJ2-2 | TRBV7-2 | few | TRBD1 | CASSPVGTGGFTGELFF | TGTGCCAGCAGCCCAGTGGGGACAGGGGGCTTCACCGGGGAGCTGTTTTTT
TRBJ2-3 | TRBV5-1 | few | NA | CASSSPELRVDTQYF | TGCGCCAGCAGCTCCCCCGAACTTCGAGTAGATACGCAGTATTTT
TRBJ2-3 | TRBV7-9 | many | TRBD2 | CASTAGTTHTDTQYF | TGTGCCAGCACCGCAGGGACTACCCACACAGATACGCAGTATTTT
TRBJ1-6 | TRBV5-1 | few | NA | CASSLDRQGYSPLHF | TGCGCCAGCAGCTTGGATAGGCAGGGGTATTCACCCCTCCACTTT
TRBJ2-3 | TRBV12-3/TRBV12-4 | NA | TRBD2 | CASSFSAAGVGGDTQYF | TGTGCCAGCAGTTTCTCTGCGGCGGGGGTAGGTGGAGATACGCAGTATTTT
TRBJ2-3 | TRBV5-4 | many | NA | CASSLVADTQYF | TGTGCCAGCAGCTTGGTAGCAGATACGCAGTATTTT
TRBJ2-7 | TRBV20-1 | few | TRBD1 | CSARDLGQGFGDEQYF | TGCAGTGCTAGAGATCTAGGACAGGGGTTTGGGGACGAGCAGTACTTC
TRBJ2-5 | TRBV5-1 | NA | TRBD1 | CASSSGQIPETQYF | TGCGCCAGCAGCTCGGGACAGATCCCGGAGACCCAGTACTTC
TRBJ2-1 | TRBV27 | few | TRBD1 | CATGDRENEQFF | TGTGCCACCGGGGACAGGGAGAATGAGCAGTTCTTC
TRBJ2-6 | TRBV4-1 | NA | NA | CASSQDQVPGANVLTF | TGCGCCAGCAGCCAAGATCAGGTTCCCGGGGCCAACGTCCTGACTTTC
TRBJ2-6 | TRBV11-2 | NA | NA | CASSLRAGASGANVLTF | TGTGCCAGCAGCTTAAGGGCGGGGGCCTCTGGGGCCAACGTCCTGACTTTC
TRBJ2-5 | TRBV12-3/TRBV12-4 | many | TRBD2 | CASSGGVETQYF | TGTGCCAGCAGCGGGGGGGTGGAGACCCAGTACTTC
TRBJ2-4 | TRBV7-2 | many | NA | CASSPLGRNIQYF | TGTGCCAGCAGCCCGTTGGGTAGGAACATTCAGTACTTC
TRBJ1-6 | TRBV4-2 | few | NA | CASPAITYNSPLHF | TGTGCCAGCCCGGCCATCACCTATAATTCACCCCTCCACTTT
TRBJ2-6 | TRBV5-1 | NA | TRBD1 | CASYGQGRSGANVLTF | TGCGCCAGCTACGGACAGGGCCGTTCTGGGGCCAACGTCCTGACTTTC
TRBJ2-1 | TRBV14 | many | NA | CASSQIRAHEQFF | TGTGCCAGCAGCCAAATCAGGGCCCATGAGCAGTTCTTC
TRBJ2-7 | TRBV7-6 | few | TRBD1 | CASSLDGTGSLEQYF | TGTGCCAGCAGCTTAGACGGGACAGGGTCTCTCGAGCAGTACTTC
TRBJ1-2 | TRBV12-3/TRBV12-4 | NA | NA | CASSLVLGSYGYTF | TGTGCCAGCAGTTTAGTACTGGGCAGCTATGGCTACACCTTC
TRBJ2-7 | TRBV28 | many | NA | CASSLANYEQYF | TGTGCCAGCAGTTTGGCAAACTACGAGCAGTACTTC
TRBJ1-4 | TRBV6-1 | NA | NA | CASSESPATNEKLFF | TGTGCCAGCAGTGAAAGCCCTGCAACTAATGAAAAACTGTTTTTT
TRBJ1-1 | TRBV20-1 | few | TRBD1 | CSAKTGTSYTEAFF | TGCAGTGCTAAGACAGGGACCAGCTACACTGAAGCTTTCTTT
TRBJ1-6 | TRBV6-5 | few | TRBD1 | CASSSSGTGGSPLHF | TGTGCCAGCAGTAGCTCAGGGACAGGGGGTTCACCCCTCCACTTT
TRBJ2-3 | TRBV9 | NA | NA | CASSVGTPLGDTQYF | TGTGCCAGCAGCGTAGGGACTCCTCTAGGCGATACGCAGTATTTT
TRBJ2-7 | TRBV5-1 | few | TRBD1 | CASSHSGTGPYEQYF | TGCGCCAGCAGCCATTCCGGGACAGGGCCCTACGAGCAGTACTTC
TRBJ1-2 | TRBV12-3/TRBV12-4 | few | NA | CASRPTGSYGYTF | TGTGCCAGCAGGCCTACAGGGTCCTATGGCTACACCTTC
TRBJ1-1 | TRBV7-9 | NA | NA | CASSFRSGSTEAFF | TGTGCCAGCAGCTTTCGATCGGGGAGCACTGAAGCTTTCTTT
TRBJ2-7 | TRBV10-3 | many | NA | CAISGTPSYEQYF | TGTGCCATCAGCGGGACACCCTCCTACGAGCAGTACTTC
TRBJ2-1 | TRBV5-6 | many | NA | CASSQTDIGYNEQFF | TGTGCCAGCAGCCAAACCGACATTGGTTACAATGAGCAGTTCTTC
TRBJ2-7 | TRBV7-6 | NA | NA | CASSFSLQSYEQYF | TGTGCCAGCAGCTTTAGTCTACAGAGCTACGAGCAGTACTTC
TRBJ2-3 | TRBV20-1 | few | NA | CSAREGYTDTQYF | TGCAGTGCTAGAGAGGGATACACAGATACGCAGTATTTT
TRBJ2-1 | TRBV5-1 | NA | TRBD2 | CASSFSGGPGEQFF | TGCGCCAGCAGCTTTTCGGGGGGGCCTGGTGAGCAGTTCTTC